Shown below are 2 T cell receptor beta chains from a single sample sequenced in a study of T cells in Graves' hyperthyroidism and ophthalmopathy. Template material for amplifying TCR beta CDR3 regions consisted of RNA transcripts. HTBI primers were the set used in a first-round RT-PCR of the TCR CDR3. TCRdb re-called the multiplex PCR reads through MiXCR, storing one row per CDR3 protein. The sample lists more than 450,000 distinct CDR3 sequences, 14% occurring once. Sequenced: blood. All receptors come from a middle-aged woman with Graves' hyperthyroidism.

The sample holds many counts of this clonotype. V is TRBV28 and J is TRBJ2-7, with D possibly TRBD1 on 5 matching bases. The length of the CDR3 is 12 residues. Trimming removed 7 bases at V and 7 bases at J, with 14 bases between. Germline V gene sequence: CDR1 MDHEN, CDR2 SYDVKM. The CDR3: CASNLAGREQYF. Here the CDR3 DNA reads TGTGCCAGCAACCTCGCAGGGCGGGAGCAGTACTTC. The full variable domain, its missing parts supplied by reference TRBV28 and TRBJ2-7, is DVKVTQSSRYLVKRTGEKVFLECVQDMDHENMFWYRQDPGLGLRLIYFSYDVKMKEKGDIPEGYSVSREKKERFSLILESASTNQTSMYLCASNLAGREQYFGPGTRLTVT.

This clonotype was seen many times. V gene TRBV4-1 combines with J gene TRBJ2-7; 7 nucleotides align to TRBD2. The germline V gene has CDR1 MGHRA and CDR2 YSYEKL. With V trimmed by 3 bases and J by 2 bases, 1 base remained unmatched. CDR3 length: 13 residues. CDR3 nucleotides: TGCGCCAGCAGCCATCGGGGGGCCTACGAGCAGTACTTC. This encodes CASSHRGAYEQYF.